This T cell receptor (beta chain) was sequenced for a study of T and B cells in COVID-19 patients. Looking at the study overall: Critical illness requiring mechanical ventilation or extracorporeal membrane oxygenation affected about 60% of the 20 active-infection patients.

By share, this clonotype ranks as medium-sized. The length of the CDR3 is 13 residues. V dropped 0 bases and J dropped 6; count of bases not matched to a gene: 1. Germline V gene data show CDR1 as LNHNV and CDR2 as YYDKDF (reference sequence). Multiplex PCR with BIOMED2 TRB-A/B primer pools amplified TRB rearrangements. TCRdb re-analysed the multiplex PCR reads in MiXCR, keeping a single row per CDR3 protein. The sample has 10,000 or so distinct CDR3 sequences, roughly a third seen once. From blood, about 230-500 ng of genomic DNA served as TRB template. The J gene is TRBJ2-7, the V gene TRBV15; the match to TRBD2 covers 8 bases. This sequence originates from a human donor with active COVID-19. Sequenced: blood. CDR3 residues: CATSRDRGGEQYF. In DNA, the CDR3 is TGTGCCACCAGCAGAGATCGGGGGGGCGAGCAGTACTTC.